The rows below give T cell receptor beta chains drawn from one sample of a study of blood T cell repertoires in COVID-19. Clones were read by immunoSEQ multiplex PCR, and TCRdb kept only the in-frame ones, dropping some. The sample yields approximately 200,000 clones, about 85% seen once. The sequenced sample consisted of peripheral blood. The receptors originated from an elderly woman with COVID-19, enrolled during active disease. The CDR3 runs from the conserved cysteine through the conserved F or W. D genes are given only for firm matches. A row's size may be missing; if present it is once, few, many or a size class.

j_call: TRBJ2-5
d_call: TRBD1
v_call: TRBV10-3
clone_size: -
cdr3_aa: CAISPGTVDQETQYF
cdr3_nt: TGTGCCATCAGTCCCGGGACAGTCGACCAAGAGACCCAGTACTTC

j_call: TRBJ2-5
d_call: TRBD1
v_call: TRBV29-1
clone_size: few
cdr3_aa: CSVDGQGDATQYF
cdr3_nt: TGCAGCGTTGATGGACAGGGGGATGCGACCCAGTACTTC

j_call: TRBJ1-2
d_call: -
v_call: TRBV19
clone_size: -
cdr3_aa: CASSINGGIYGYTF
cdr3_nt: TGTGCCAGTAGTATCAACGGGGGTATCTATGGCTACACCTTC

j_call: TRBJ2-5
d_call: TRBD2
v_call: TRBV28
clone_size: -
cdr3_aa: CASSLGEGKTQYF
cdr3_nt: TGTGCCAGCAGTTTGGGGGAGGGGAAGACCCAGTACTTC

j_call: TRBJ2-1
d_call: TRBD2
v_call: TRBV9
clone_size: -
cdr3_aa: CASSRSSRTSGGAAEQFF
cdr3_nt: TGTGCCAGCAGCCGATCGTCCCGGACTAGCGGGGGGGCCGCTGAGCAGTTCTTC

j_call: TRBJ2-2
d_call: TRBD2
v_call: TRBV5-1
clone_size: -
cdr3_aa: CASGGLAEITGELFF
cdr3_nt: TGCGCCAGCGGGGGACTAGCGGAGATCACCGGGGAGCTGTTTTTT

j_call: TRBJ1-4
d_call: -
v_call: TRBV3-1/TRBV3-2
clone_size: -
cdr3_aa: CASSPSYEKLFF
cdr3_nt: TGTGCCAGCAGTCCTAGCTATGAAAAACTGTTTTTT

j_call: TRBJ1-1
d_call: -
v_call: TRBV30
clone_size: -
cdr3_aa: CAWSEGGNTEAFF
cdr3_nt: TGTGCCTGGAGTGAAGGAGGGAACACTGAAGCTTTCTTT

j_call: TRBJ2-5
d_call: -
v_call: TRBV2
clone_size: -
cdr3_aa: CASSVSYSQETQYF
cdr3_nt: TGTGCCAGCAGTGTTTCTTACTCTCAAGAGACCCAGTACTTC

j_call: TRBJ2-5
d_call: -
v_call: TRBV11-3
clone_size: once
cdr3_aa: CASSPDGQETQYF
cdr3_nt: TGTGCCAGCAGCCCCGACGGGCAAGAGACCCAGTACTTC

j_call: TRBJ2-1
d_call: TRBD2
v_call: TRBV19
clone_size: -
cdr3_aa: CASSASGGYNEQFF
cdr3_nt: TGTGCCAGTAGTGCTAGCGGGGGTTACAATGAGCAGTTCTTC

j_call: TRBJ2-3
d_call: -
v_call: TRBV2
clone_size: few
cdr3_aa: CASSEVQLSTDTQYF
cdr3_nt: TGTGCCAGCAGTGAGGTACAGCTTAGCACAGATACGCAGTATTTT

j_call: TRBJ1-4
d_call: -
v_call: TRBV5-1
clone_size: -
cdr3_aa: CASSLGRQGPNEKLFF
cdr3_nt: TGCGCCAGCAGTCTTGGCCGCCAGGGTCCTAATGAAAAACTGTTTTTT

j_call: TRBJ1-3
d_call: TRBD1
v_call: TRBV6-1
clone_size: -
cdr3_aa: CASSETRRGRQNTIYF
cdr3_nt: TGTGCCAGCAGTGAAACACGCAGGGGGCGTCAAAACACCATATATTTT

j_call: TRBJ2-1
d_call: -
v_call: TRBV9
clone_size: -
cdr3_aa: CASSAGERLARLEFF
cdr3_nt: TGTGCCAGCAGCGCGGGAGAGAGGCTAGCCCGTTTGGAGTTCTTC

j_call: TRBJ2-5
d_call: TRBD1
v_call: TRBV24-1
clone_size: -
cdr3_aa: CATSHRGEETQYF
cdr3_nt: TGTGCCACCAGTCACAGGGGAGAAGAGACCCAGTACTTC

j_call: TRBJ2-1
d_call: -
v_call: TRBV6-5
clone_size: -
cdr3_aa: CASRRRTTYNEQFF
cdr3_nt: TGTGCCAGCAGACGAAGGACAACCTACAATGAGCAGTTCTTC

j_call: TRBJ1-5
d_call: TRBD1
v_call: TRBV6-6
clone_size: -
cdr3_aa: CASSVPQGGNQPQHF
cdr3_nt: TGTGCCAGCAGTGTCCCGCAGGGGGGCAATCAGCCCCAGCATTTT

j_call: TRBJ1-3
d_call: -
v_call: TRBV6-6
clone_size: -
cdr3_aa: CASSYGTASGNTIYF
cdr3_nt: TGTGCCAGCAGTTACGGCACAGCCTCTGGAAACACCATATATTTT

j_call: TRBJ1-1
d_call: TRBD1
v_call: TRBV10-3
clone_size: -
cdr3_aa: CAISGQGLGTEAFF
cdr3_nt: TGTGCCATCAGTGGACAGGGGTTGGGCACTGAAGCTTTCTTT

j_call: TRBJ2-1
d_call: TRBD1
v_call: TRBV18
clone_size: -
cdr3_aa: CASSQRQGNYNEQFF
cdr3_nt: TGTGCCAGCTCACAGAGACAGGGCAATTACAATGAGCAGTTCTTC

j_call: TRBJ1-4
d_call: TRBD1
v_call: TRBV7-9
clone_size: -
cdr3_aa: CASSPRTGGEKLFF
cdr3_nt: TGTGCCAGCAGCCCAAGGACAGGGGGTGAAAAACTGTTTTTT

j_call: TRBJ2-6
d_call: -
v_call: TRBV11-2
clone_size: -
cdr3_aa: CASSLRTGNSGANVLTF
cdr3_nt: TGTGCCAGCAGCTTGAGAACAGGGAACTCTGGGGCCAACGTCCTGACTTTC

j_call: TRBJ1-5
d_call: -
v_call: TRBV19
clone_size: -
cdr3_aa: CASSGGTVGGRGVNQPQHF
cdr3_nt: TGTGCCAGTAGTGGAGGGACGGTGGGGGGACGGGGGGTCAATCAGCCCCAGCATTTT

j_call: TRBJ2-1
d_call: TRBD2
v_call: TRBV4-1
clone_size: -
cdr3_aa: CASSQELAGAYNEQFF
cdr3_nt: TGCGCCAGCAGCCAAGAACTAGCGGGGGCCTACAATGAGCAGTTCTTC

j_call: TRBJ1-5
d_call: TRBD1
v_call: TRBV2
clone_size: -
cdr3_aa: CASRGQGGGNQPQHF
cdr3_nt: TGTGCCAGCAGAGGACAGGGAGGCGGCAATCAGCCCCAGCATTTT